The text below deals with one T cell receptor (beta chain). The antigen this receptor binds is unknown. No much larger clone exists at a distance of one base, and base qualities are not known. The time point label, read with the paper, signifies: cycle 1 day 1 (C1D1), immediately before nivolumab initiation. Every trial patient had relapsed following autologous stem cell transplantation, and prior brentuximab vedotin exposure was what differed among cohorts A, B and C. The trial cohort included 55 to 65 patients with relapsed/refractory classical Hodgkin lymphoma, and each patient had a best overall response of complete response, partial response or progressive disease. Trial patients were treated with single-agent nivolumab in the multi-cohort phase II CheckMate 205 trial. An independent review committee assessed best overall response by applying the 2007 International Working Group response criteria. Trial PBMCs were collected just before the start of nivolumab (C1D1) and during therapy at cycle 2 day 1 and cycle 4 day 1. Peripheral blood was collected in 8 mL Vacutainer Cell Preparation Tubes, from which PBMCs were isolated by centrifugation and then cryopreserved.

From the germline V gene (reference sequence), CDR1 is SEHNR and CDR2 is FQNEAQ. V and J are trimmed by 7 bases and 0 bases, and the gene matches miss 8 bases of the junction. Measured from the cysteine to the phenylalanine, the CDR3 is 15 residues long. The sequence is cut down to CDR3 DNA, 45 bases in frame from base 1. The Qiagen DNeasy kit was used to extract genomic DNA from unsorted PBMCs and from the negatively selected CD4+ and CD8+ fractions. TCR beta CDR3 regions were amplified by immunoSEQ multiplex PCR using primers annealing to V and J segments. A synthetic immune receptor repertoire was used to minimize amplification bias, and any remaining bias was removed computationally after sequencing. For the original study's pipeline: Repertoire diversity was quantified as the Shannon entropy index using custom Python scripts. Unsorted, CD4+ and CD8+ repertoires were analyzed separately, except for combined analyses in which CD4+ and CD8+ sequences were merged in silico. A clone counted as expanded when the clone's frequency after treatment rose at least 2-fold relative to C1D1, and clones undetected at baseline were given a pseudocount of 0.5. Clones with 0 or 1 copy at C1D1 were defined as singleton clones, while clones with 2 or more copies were defined as non-singleton clones. Clones expanded in unsorted samples were assigned a CD4+, CD8+ or unknown annotation through matching of protein sequences in sorted samples from the same patient. Wilcoxon tests were applied to paired samples to test diversity changes from C1D1 to C4D1. The source is immuneACCESS, and TCRdb retained only in-frame sequences with V and J called. Part of the clones is not carried over; for the studies checked, unresolved V genes explain less than half of this, and the remainder is unexplained. V, J and clone size were drawn from that table, and D and trimming were deduced from the DNA. This sample is represented by about 41,000 clones; approximately 80% of them were singletons. The ten largest make up approximately 20% of the sample.

These data come from a study of PD-1 blockade in classical Hodgkin lymphoma (dated by TCRdb to between 2020 and 2021). Study-wide context: Nivolumab dosing was 3 mg/kg intravenously every 2 weeks, continuing until either disease progression or unacceptable toxicity. The study used TCR beta sequencing and CyTOF to define a peripheral blood immune signature of response to PD-1 blockade in classical Hodgkin lymphoma. Here is what the overall study found, with its caveats: Baseline diversity similar to that of newly diagnosed patients was observed in trial patients achieving complete response, whereas significantly lower diversity was observed in partial responders and progressors. The study covered only a single clinical trial cohort, and the causes of the repertoire differences, possibly disease activity or prior therapy, were still not defined. Baseline TCR diversity was reported as lower in newly diagnosed patients than in healthy donors, and lower still in relapsed/refractory patients. By C4D1, a significant rise was seen in CD4+ TCR diversity but not in CD8+ TCR diversity (p=0.0027 vs p=0.16), and the rise was most apparent among complete responders (p=0.02). Patients starting nivolumab less than 1 year after ASCT had lower diversity and were excluded from later analyses to avoid confounding by immune reconstitution.

The starting material was peripheral blood mononuclear cells (PBMCs), obtained at baseline. The receptor's source is a human donor with classical Hodgkin lymphoma. The chain is assembled from TRBV7-9 and TRBJ1-1, and 7 junctional nucleotides match TRBD1. The CDR3 region: CASNPGGQLNTEAFF. Here is the DNA: TGTGCCAGCAATCCAGGGGGGCAGTTGAACACTGAAGCTTTCTTT.